These 20 T cell receptor beta chains share one sample of origin, sequenced in a study of T-cell memory formation after mild COVID-19. TCRdb recomputed calls from the 5' RACE reads with MiXCR, one row per CDR3 protein. The table includes over 350,000 distinct CDR3 sequences, about 24% detected once. The sequenced material came from PBMCs or a T cell subset sorted from them (not recorded which). The receptors shown here come from an adult woman who had mild COVID-19 (a few samples of this study predate the infection). Cell type and time point are not known.

This chain uses TRBV20-1 with TRBJ1-2; 9 bases fit TRBD1. CDR1 is DFQATT and CDR2 is SNEGSKA in the germline V gene (reference sequence). This CDR3 has 15 residues. In DNA, the CDR3 is TGCAGCTTACAGGGGGCGTCAGATATTAGCTATGGCTACACCTTC. It specifies CSLQGASDISYGYTF.

This clonotype was counted ten times or more. The chain couples TRBV12-5 to TRBJ2-3, with a possible D match to TRBD2 (5 bases). Germline V lookup: CDR1 LGHNT, CDR2 FRNRAP. CDR3 length: 22 residues. V was cut by 0 bases and J by 0 bases, with 28 bases left in between. CDR3 protein: CASGLVRGSITTASRSTDTQYF. The DNA of the CDR3 is TGTGCTAGTGGTTTGGTACGTGGGTCCATAACGACGGCTAGCCGAAGCACAGATACGCAGTATTTT. Full variable domain (outside the CDR3, taken from reference TRBV12-5 and TRBJ2-3): DARVTQTPRHKVTEMGQEVTMRCQPILGHNTVFWYRQTMMQGLELLAYFRNRAPLDDSGMPKDRFSAEMPDATLATLKIQPSEPRDSAVYFCASGLVRGSITTASRSTDTQYFGPGTRLTVL.

The rearrangement joins TRBV29-1 to TRBJ1-1; D remains ambiguous. Germline V lookup: CDR1 SQVTM, CDR2 ANQGSEA. CDR3 length: 13 residues. Trimming stripped 7 bases from V and 0 bases from J, with 12 bases between. DNA for the CDR3: TGCAGCGCCAGAAGGCAGTTGAACACTGAAGCTTTCTTT. This translates into CSARRQLNTEAFF.

V is TRBV6-2 or TRBV6-3 and J is TRBJ2-7; 16 bases are a match to TRBD2. There are 18 residues in the CDR3. V was pared by 1 base and J by 2 bases, with 5 bases of the junction left unmatched. Germline CDR1 MNHEY, CDR2 SVGEGT. The CDR3: CASSYFGTSGRDPYEQYF. The CDR3 DNA sequence: TGTGCCAGCAGTTACTTCGGGACTAGCGGGAGGGACCCCTACGAGCAGTACTTC.

In this sample, this clonotype turned up many times. The J gene is TRBJ2-4, the V gene TRBV5-1; possibly TRBD1 for D (6 bases). The length of the CDR3 is 17 residues. Per germline, CDR1 SGHRS and CDR2 YFSETQ. Trimming removed 0 bases at V and 0 bases at J, with 13 bases between. The CDR3 DNA reads TGCGCCAGCAGCTTGGGGACAGTAATTTTAGCCAAAAACATTCAGTACTTC. Residues: CASSLGTVILAKNIQYF.

The chain carries TRBV15 and TRBJ2-3; 10 bases agree with TRBD2. Germline assignment: CDR1 LNHNV and CDR2 YYDKDF (reference sequence). Germline trimming cut 2 bases from V and 1 base from J; bases unmatched to any gene: 3. The CDR3 is 16 amino acids. CDR3 region: CATSRSGTSGTDTQYF. CDR3 bases: TGTGCCACCAGCAGATCCGGGACTAGCGGCACAGATACGCAGTATTTT. Based on the CDR3 plus reference TRBV15 and TRBJ2-3, the full variable domain is DAMVIQNPRYQVTQFGKPVTLSCSQTLNHNVMYWYQQKSSQAPKLLFHYYDKDFNNEADTPDNFQSRRPNTSFCFLDIRSPGLGDTAMYLCATSRSGTSGTDTQYFGPGTRLTVL.

This clonotype has more than one count but fewer than ten. This chain links TRBV27 with TRBJ1-2; no firm D call. CDR3 length: 12 amino acids. Per the germline V gene, CDR1 is MNHEY and CDR2 is SMNVEV (reference sequence). Trimming cost V 8 bases and J 4 bases, with 11 bases left between them. CDR3 residues: CASFGWTYGYTF. CDR3 bases: TGTGCCAGCTTCGGCTGGACCTATGGCTACACCTTC.

The sample holds many counts of this clonotype. The chain carries TRBV5-4 and TRBJ2-7, with 10 bases identical to TRBD2. The V gene's germline CDR1 is SGHNT and CDR2 YYREEE (reference sequence). The CDR3 sequence is 15 residues long. V lost 4 bases, J lost 2 bases, and 6 bases stayed unmatched. The CDR3 spells CASSNILAGAYEQYF. The DNA of the CDR3 is TGTGCCAGCAGCAATATTCTAGCGGGGGCCTACGAGCAGTACTTC.

V gene TRBV5-1 combines with J gene TRBJ2-3, with 9 bases matching TRBD2. V shed 4 bases and J 4 bases; nucleotides not matched to a gene: 13. From germline, CDR1 is SGHRS and CDR2 YFSETQ. There are 17 residues in the CDR3. The CDR3 protein is CASSGPRSGRRADTQYF. The CDR3 region has the DNA TGCGCCAGCAGCGGGCCGCGTAGCGGGAGACGGGCAGATACGCAGTATTTT.

This clonotype was seen a handful of times. This chain connects TRBV4-1 to TRBJ2-7, with D possibly being TRBD1 (6 bases). CDR1 and CDR2 from the germline V gene are MGHRA and YSYEKL. The CDR3 length is 16 residues. Trimming took 1 base from V and 2 from J, leaving 15 bases between them. CDR3 sequence reads: CASSQGQRQATYEQYF. CDR3 coding DNA: TGCGCCAGCAGCCAAGGCCAGAGACAGGCCACCTACGAGCAGTACTTC.

This clonotype has at least ten counts. The genes are TRBV5-1 and TRBJ2-3; D unresolved. Trimming removed 0 bases at V and 0 bases at J, with 5 bases between. The CDR3 has 14 residues. CDR1 SGHRS and CDR2 YFSETQ come from the germline V gene. The CDR3 coding sequence is TGCGCCAGCAGCTTGGGACCGAGCACAGATACGCAGTATTTT. Its translation: CASSLGPSTDTQYF.

This clonotype showed up just a few times. This rearrangement joins TRBV7-2 to TRBJ1-1; the D is unclear. Trimming took off 7 bases at V and 5 bases at J, with 14 bases between the two ends. The CDR3 has 13 residues. Germline V lookup: CDR1 SGHTA, CDR2 FQGNSA. The CDR3 sequence: CASKIRKETEAFF. CDR3 coding DNA: TGTGCCAGCAAAATAAGAAAAGAAACTGAAGCTTTCTTT.

A few counts support this clonotype. The chain links TRBV7-3 to TRBJ2-3; maybe TRBD1 (6 bases). Germline V lookup: CDR1 SGHTA, CDR2 FQGTGA. The CDR3 runs to 15 residues. V lost 5 bases and J lost 1, with 13 bases in between. The CDR3 DNA reads as TGTGCCAGCAGCGCCTCAGGGGCGCGCACAGATACGCAGTATTTT. Its protein is CASSASGARTDTQYF.

This clonotype was found a few times. This chain uses TRBV6-1 with TRBJ2-7; 8 nucleotides align to TRBD1. After removal of 5 bases from V and 0 bases from J, the junction contained 6 bases not matched to a gene. Germline CDR1 MNHNS, CDR2 SASEGT. The CDR3 has 15 amino acids. CDR3 DNA: TGTGCCAGCAGTTCACCGGGACAGGCCTCCTACGAGCAGTACTTC. Residues: CASSSPGQASYEQYF.

V is TRBV6-6 and J is TRBJ2-7, with D possibly being TRBD2 (5 bases). The germline V and J ends were trimmed by 4 bases and 0 bases, with 13 bases remaining between them. The CDR3 length is 15 residues. Germline CDR1 reads MNHNY; CDR2 reads SVGAGI (reference sequence). CDR3 region: CASSFSTGVSYEQYF. The DNA for the CDR3 is TGTGCCAGCAGTTTTTCTACCGGGGTCTCCTACGAGCAGTACTTC.

This sequence joins TRBV12-3 or TRBV12-4 and TRBJ2-1, with TRBD2 matching over 7 bases. CDR3 length: 18 residues. The V segment lost 7 bases and the J segment 6 bases; nucleotides outside the gene matches: 21. The DNA for the CDR3 is TGTGCCAGCACCCTTACCGGTCTGGGCGGGAGTTTTAGCAATGAGCAGTTCTTC. Its protein product is CASTLTGLGGSFSNEQFF.

The chain employs TRBV12-3 or TRBV12-4 and TRBJ2-1; 7 nucleotides agree with TRBD2. V trimming: 5 bases; J trimming: 9 bases; junction bases outside the gene matches: 19. This CDR3 is built from 17 residues. The CDR3 sequence: CASSLTPLGGRSSEQFF. The CDR3 nucleotides read TGTGCCAGCAGTCTAACCCCTCTTGGCGGGAGATCTAGTGAGCAGTTCTTC.

The V gene is TRBV20-1, the J gene TRBJ2-1; TRBD2 is a possible D gene (5 bases). There are 15 residues in the CDR3. The germline V gene encodes CDR1 DFQATT and CDR2 SNEGSKA (reference sequence). The ends were cut back, 5 bases at V and 0 bases at J, with 14 bases in the middle. Written as DNA, the CDR3 is TGCAGTGCTCGCCTAGGACTCAGCTCCTACAATGAGCAGTTCTTC. This sequence encodes CSARLGLSSYNEQFF.

This clonotype was detected once. The chain couples TRBV6-5 to TRBJ2-7; weak D call: TRBD1 (5 bases). Per germline, CDR1 MNHEY and CDR2 SVGAGI. V was trimmed by 3 bases and J by 0 bases, leaving 9 bases between them. The CDR3 runs to 14 residues. This CDR3 is CASSYTQGSYEQYF. The CDR3 DNA sequence: TGTGCCAGCAGTTATACCCAGGGCTCCTACGAGCAGTACTTC.

This clonotype was observed a few times. The CDR3 protein is CATSDPVGGEGDTQYF. The CDR3 nucleotides are TGTGCCACCAGTGATCCAGTTGGGGGAGAAGGTGATACGCAGTATTTT. V usage is TRBV24-1 and J usage is TRBJ2-3; the D gene could be TRBD1 or TRBD2 (5 bases each). Germline CDR1 is KGHDR and CDR2 is SFDVKD. V was trimmed by 3 bases and J by 6 bases, leaving 18 bases between them. The CDR3 has 16 amino acids.